This section outlines one T cell receptor beta chain sequence together with its context. This PCR relied on a set of 60 Vbeta primers and 13 Jbeta primers. Profiling relied on immunoSEQ multiplex PCR, and the TCRdb table lists in-frame clones only, not all of them. Among 70,000 to 100,000 clones listed, approximately 64% were seen once. The sample belongs to a study of cytomegalovirus exposure and HLA in healthy donors. The V end lost 7 bases, the J end lost 1 base, and 10 bases lay between the germline ends. From germline, CDR1 is ENHRY and CDR2 SYGVKD. This CDR3 is built from 13 residues. J is TRBJ1-1 and V is TRBV10-3; D is possibly TRBD1 (5 bases). The specimen was PBMCs. The clonotype comes from a woman aged 45-65 years in good health and CMV-seropositive. CDR3 residues: CAIKEQENTEAFF. The CDR3 nucleotides are TGTGCCATCAAGGAACAGGAGAACACTGAAGCTTTCTTT.